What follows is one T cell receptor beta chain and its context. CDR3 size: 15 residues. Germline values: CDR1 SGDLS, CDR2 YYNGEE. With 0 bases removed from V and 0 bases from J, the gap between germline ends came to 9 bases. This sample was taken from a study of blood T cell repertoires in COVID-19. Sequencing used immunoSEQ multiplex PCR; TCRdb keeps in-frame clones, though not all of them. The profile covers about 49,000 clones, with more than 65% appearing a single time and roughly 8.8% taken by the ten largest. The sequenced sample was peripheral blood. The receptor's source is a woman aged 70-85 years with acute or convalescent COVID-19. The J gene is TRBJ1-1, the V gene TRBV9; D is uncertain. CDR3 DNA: TGTGCCAGCAGCGTAGATCCAGGTCTGAACACTGAAGCTTTCTTT. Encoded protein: CASSVDPGLNTEAFF.